This paragraph covers one T cell receptor beta chain sequence. This CDR3 has 13 residues. V was shortened by 8 bases and J by 9 bases, with 19 bases between the two germline ends. Per the germline V gene, CDR1 is MGHRA and CDR2 is YSYEKL. The sample originates from a study of blood T cell repertoires in COVID-19. Study summary: PBMCs, B-cell-depleted T cells, or T cells were the source of the cDNA or gDNA that made up the material.

Here immunoSEQ multiplex PCR was the method, and the copy in TCRdb shows in-frame clones only, minus some. The table includes around 200,000 clones, about 87% detected once. The V gene is TRBV4-1, the J gene TRBJ1-1; TRBD1 might be the D (5 bases). The TCR originated in a woman aged 25 to 39 who had recovered from COVID-19. Sequenced input: PBMCs or T cells enriched from blood (not recorded which). CDR3 protein: CASGWDFKSQAFF. The CDR3, as DNA: TGCGCCAGCGGATGGGACTTCAAGTCCCAAGCTTTCTTT.